Shown below are 27 T cell receptor beta chains from a single sample sequenced in a study of T cells in Graves' hyperthyroidism and ophthalmopathy. Amplification yielded TCR beta CDR3 regions, with RNA transcripts as the source. Researchers ran a first-round RT-PCR on the TCR CDR3 using the HTBI primer set. MiXCR, applied by TCRdb to the multiplex PCR reads, yields one record per CDR3 protein. The sample yields some 550,000 distinct CDR3 sequences, around 20% seen once. Sequenced: blood. Receptors were obtained from a man aged 18 to 29 with Graves' hyperthyroidism.

This clonotype was observed many times. The chain joins TRBV20-1 to TRBJ1-2; a weak D match, TRBD1 (5 bases). The CDR3 consists of 15 residues. Trimming removed 1 base from V and 2 bases from J, with 14 bases in between. Germline V gene sequence: CDR1 DFQATT, CDR2 SNEGSKA (reference sequence). The DNA of the CDR3 is TGCAGTGCTAGAGGGAATCGGCGGGGGAACTATGGCTACACCTTC. Its translation is CSARGNRRGNYGYTF.

The chain joins TRBV12-3 or TRBV12-4 to TRBJ2-6; 7 positions match TRBD2. There are 14 residues in the CDR3. The CDR3 DNA reads as TGTGTCATCAAACAGCGGGGAGGGGCCAACGTCCTGACTTTC. It encodes CVIKQRGGANVLTF.

The chain combines TRBV19 with TRBJ2-7, with D uncertain. The CDR3 contains 14 residues. CDR1 is LNHDA and CDR2 is SQIVND in the germline V gene (reference sequence). V lost 1 base to trimming and J lost 2 bases, with 9 bases between them. The CDR3 DNA sequence: TGTGCCAGTAGTATAGTGCCAGGACCCTACGAGCAGTACTTC. Protein product: CASSIVPGPYEQYF. Complete variable domain (other parts from reference TRBV19 and TRBJ2-7): DGGITQSPKYLFRKEGQNVTLSCEQNLNHDAMYWYRQDPGQGLRLIYYSQIVNDFQKGDIAEGYSVSREKKESFPLTVTSAQKNPTAFYLCASSIVPGPYEQYFGPGTRLTVT.

Many counts were recorded for this clonotype. The chain is built from TRBV27 and TRBJ1-1, with a possible D match to TRBD1 (5 bases). The CDR3 length is 13 residues. The V gene's germline CDR1 is MNHEY and CDR2 SMNVEV (reference sequence). The V end was cut by 5 bases, the J end by 4 bases, with 11 bases between. The CDR3 loop is CASSAGTLTEAFF. The CDR3 region has the DNA TGTGCCAGCAGTGCCGGGACCCTCACTGAAGCTTTCTTT.

At least ten counts were recorded for this clonotype. The V call is TRBV6-1, the J call TRBJ2-7; maybe TRBD2 (6 bases). Germline V gene lookup returns CDR1 MNHNS and CDR2 SASEGT. This CDR3 has 15 residues. The V end lost 2 bases, the J end lost 1 base, and 12 bases lay between the germline ends. The CDR3 DNA follows: TGTGCCAGCAGTGAAAGCCACGGGGGTTCCTACGAGCAGTACTTC. This gives the protein CASSESHGGSYEQYF.

The chain combines TRBV3-1 with TRBJ1-2, with D maybe TRBD1 (5 bases). The CDR3 contains 16 residues. V was shortened by 3 bases and J by 8 bases, with 22 bases between the two germline ends. Germline assignment: CDR1 LGHDT and CDR2 YNNKEL (reference sequence). In DNA, the CDR3 is TGTGCCAGCAGCCATCTAATTCCGGGACTCAGGGTCGGCTACACCTTC. Translating gives CASSHLIPGLRVGYTF.

There are many counts of this clonotype. The chain has TRBV19 and TRBJ1-1, with 7 bases lining up with TRBD1. J lost 1 base, V lost 3 bases, and 5 bases had no gene match. CDR3 length equals 15 residues. Germline V CDR1 and CDR2: LNHDA, SQIVND (reference sequence). The CDR3 DNA is TGTGCCAGTAGTATCGGACAGGTTACGAACACTGAAGCTTTCTTT. Its translation: CASSIGQVTNTEAFF.

The table lists this clonotype with a few counts. This chain joins TRBV7-8 and TRBJ2-2; possibly TRBD1 for D (5 bases). This CDR3 is 15 amino acids long. Trimming pared 1 base from V and 4 bases from J, leaving 10 bases between. Per the germline V gene, CDR1 is SGHVS and CDR2 is FQNEAQ. CDR3 protein: CASSLVGRGTGELFF. CDR3 nucleotides: TGTGCCAGCAGCTTAGTGGGGCGAGGCACCGGGGAGCTGTTTTTT.

The rearrangement uses TRBV4-1 and TRBJ1-2; tentative D call: TRBD1 (6 bases). Germline V gene sequence: CDR1 MGHRA, CDR2 YSYEKL. Trimming took off 4 bases at V and 4 bases at J, with 19 bases between the two ends. This CDR3 comprises 16 residues. CDR3 region: CASSPKGGAPSYGYTF. DNA of the CDR3: TGCGCCAGCAGCCCTAAGGGGGGGGCACCCAGCTATGGCTACACCTTC.

The V and J genes are TRBV2 and TRBJ1-1, with 8 bases matching TRBD1. The germline V gene encodes CDR1 SNHLY and CDR2 FYNNEI. This CDR3 contains 14 residues. The J segment lost 4 bases and the V segment lost 5 bases, leaving 6 bases of the junction unmatched. The CDR3 region is CASSYRGEVTEAFF. DNA for the CDR3: TGTGCCAGCAGTTACAGGGGGGAGGTCACTGAAGCTTTCTTT.

This clonotype was counted only a few times. Its ends do not fully match the called genes, so a read error is possible. V is TRBV11-1 and J is TRBJ2-2; 7 positions agree with TRBD2. This CDR3 region has 16 residues. Germline-derived CDR1 and CDR2 are SGHAT and FQDESV (reference sequence). CDR3 in amino acids: CASSPRTSSLAGEPFF. For the CDR3, the DNA is TGTGCCAGCAGCCCCAGGACTAGTTCGTTGGCCGGGGAGCCGTTTTTT.

The rearrangement uses TRBV12-3 or TRBV12-4 and TRBJ1-2, with D tentatively TRBD1 (6 bases). The CDR3 totals 14 residues. V was pared by 3 bases and J by 7 bases, with 15 bases between. As DNA, the CDR3 is TGTGCCAGCAGTTTCGGACAGTCAAGATCTGGCTACACCTTC. Translating gives CASSFGQSRSGYTF.

The sample holds many counts of this clonotype. The J gene is TRBJ2-7, the V gene TRBV5-1; 10 bases line up with TRBD1. After removal of 0 bases from V and 5 bases from J, the junction contained 5 bases not matched to a gene. The CDR3 sequence is 15 residues long. Germline CDR1 SGHRS, CDR2 YFSETQ. CDR3 sequence reads: CASSLEGQGLDEQYF. The CDR3 region has the DNA TGCGCCAGCAGCTTGGAGGGACAGGGGCTGGACGAGCAGTACTTC. The whole variable domain, remainder taken from reference TRBV5-1 and TRBJ2-7, is KAGVTQTPRYLIKTRGQQVTLSCSPISGHRSVSWYQQTPGQGLQFLFEYFSETQRNKGNFPGRFSGRQFSNSRSEMNVSTLELGDSALYLCASSLEGQGLDEQYFGPGTRLTVT.

This clonotype was counted a few times. The V call is TRBV20-1, the J call TRBJ2-4; 9 nucleotides agree with TRBD1. The CDR3 is 19 amino acids. After removal of 5 bases from V and 0 bases from J, the junction contained 17 bases not matched to a gene. From germline, CDR1 is DFQATT and CDR2 SNEGSKA (reference sequence). The CDR3, as DNA: TGCAGTGCTTTCCCTCGGACAGGGGAGGGTAGTGTAGCCAAAAACATTCAGTACTTC. Its translation is CSAFPRTGEGSVAKNIQYF.

The chain links TRBV5-6 to TRBJ1-1, with a weak D call TRBD1 (6 bases). The length of the CDR3 is 20 residues. Germline V CDR1 and CDR2: SGHDT, YYEEEE. V was shortened by 4 bases and J by 6 bases, with 34 bases between the two germline ends. Here the CDR3 DNA reads TGTGCCAGCAGCGTCACAGGGTTTTGGAATACGGATTCGGGCTCTCCTGAAGCTTTCTTT. The encoded protein is CASSVTGFWNTDSGSPEAFF. Looking up the rest from reference TRBV5-6 and TRBJ1-1 gives the full variable domain: DAGVTQSPTHLIKTRGQQVTLRCSPKSGHDTVSWYQQALGQGPQFIFQYYEEEERQRGNFPDRFSGHQFPNYSSELNVNALLLGDSALYLCASSVTGFWNTDSGSPEAFFGQGTRLTVV.

This clonotype was seen many times. Its ends do not fully match the called genes, so a read error is possible. The V call is TRBV6-1, the J call TRBJ1-1, with a weak D call TRBD1 (5 bases). The CDR3 loop spans 14 amino acids. Germline V lookup: CDR1 MNHNS, CDR2 SASEGT. CDR3 amino acids: CASSERAGTTEALF. In nucleotides, the CDR3 is TGTGCCAGCAGTGAACGGGCAGGGACGACTGAAGCTCTCTTT.

This clonotype appeared many times. The chain employs TRBV12-3 or TRBV12-4 and TRBJ1-1; D may be TRBD1 (6 bases). V was clipped by 1 base and J by 6 bases, with 18 bases between them. This CDR3 has 16 amino acids. The CDR3 reads CASSLGVRGRRAEAFF. The CDR3 bases are TGTGCCAGCAGTTTAGGGGTTAGGGGGAGACGCGCTGAAGCTTTCTTT.

The chain has TRBV11-1 and TRBJ2-5; 9 bases fit TRBD1. This CDR3 is built from 13 residues. CDR1 and CDR2 (germline): SGHAT, FQDESV (reference sequence). V gave up 4 bases and J gave up 5 bases; unmatched junction bases: 2. In DNA form, the CDR3 reads TGTGCCAGCAGCTGGACAGGGGTTGAGACCCAGTACTTC. Amino acids: CASSWTGVETQYF.

The gene calls are TRBV28 and TRBJ2-4; D ambiguous. V lost 5 bases and J lost 2, with 7 bases in between. The CDR3 covers 13 residues. From germline, CDR1 is MDHEN and CDR2 SYDVKM. The CDR3 here is CASSPPSKNIQYF. CDR3 DNA sequence: TGTGCCAGCAGTCCCCCTTCCAAAAACATTCAGTACTTC.

This clonotype was counted many times. The V call is TRBV5-1, the J call TRBJ2-7, with 12 bases identical to TRBD2. In germline, CDR1 is SGHRS, CDR2 YFSETQ. V shed 5 bases and J 3 bases; nucleotides not matched to a gene: 6. The CDR3 consists of 15 residues. CDR3 coding DNA: TGCGCCAGCAGAGGACTAGCGGGGACTAACTACGAGCAGTACTTC. Amino acid sequence: CASRGLAGTNYEQYF.

This clonotype appeared once. As the CDR3 is not closed by the conserved phenylalanine or tryptophan, this likely results from a read error. Because the CDR3's place on the DNA is in doubt, the DNA is left out and the CDR3 is given as listed by TCRdb. The chain couples TRBV12-3 or TRBV12-4 to TRBJ2-2; TRBD1 was called by the table and not checked on the DNA. The CDR3 is 13 amino acids long, termini counted. CDR3 amino acids: CASSFWGTGELCL.

This clonotype was seen many times. The rearrangement links TRBV20-1 to TRBJ1-1; D remains ambiguous. Trimming cost V 6 bases and J 2 bases, with 16 bases left between them. CDR1 and CDR2 from the germline V gene are DFQATT and SNEGSKA (reference sequence). CDR3 size: 14 residues. The DNA of the CDR3 is TGCAGTGCAACCCCGACAATCCGAAACACTGAAGCTTTCTTT. Protein: CSATPTIRNTEAFF.

Concerning this clonotype: Possible read error: a much larger clone is one base away. The chain uses TRBV2 and TRBJ2-2, with a tentative D call TRBD2 (5 bases). There are 13 residues in the CDR3. Germline CDR1 is SNHLY and CDR2 is FYNNEI. CDR3 sequence (DNA): TGTTCCAGCAGCGAAACTAGTGCCGGGGAGCTGTTTTTT. Translating gives CSSSETSAGELFF.

This clonotype was seen ten or more times. The chain is built from TRBV6-1 and TRBJ1-2; a weak D match, TRBD1 (5 bases). Per the germline V gene, CDR1 is MNHNS and CDR2 is SASEGT. The CDR3 length is 16 residues. The V end lost 6 bases, the J end lost 0 bases, and 17 bases lay between the germline ends. In nucleotides, the CDR3 is TGTGCCAGCAGCGAGACAGCGACCTTAGCTAACTATGGCTACACCTTC. This codes for CASSETATLANYGYTF.

This clonotype was seen repeatedly, ten times or more. The CDR3: CASSMGGSNTEAFF. The CDR3 coding sequence is TGTGCCAGTAGTATGGGGGGTTCGAACACTGAAGCTTTCTTT. The chain has TRBV19 and TRBJ1-1; D might be TRBD1 (5 bases). V was shortened by 3 bases and J by 1 base, with 9 bases between the two germline ends. CDR3 size: 14 residues. The germline gives CDR1 LNHDA, CDR2 SQIVND (reference sequence).

In its sample, this clonotype was seen many times. This rearrangement joins TRBV27 to TRBJ1-6; no clear D gene. V lost 6 bases to trimming and J lost 2 bases, with 14 bases between them. This CDR3 has 16 amino acids. Per the germline V gene, CDR1 is MNHEY and CDR2 is SMNVEV (reference sequence). The chain's CDR3 is CASREGGRPYNSPLHF. For the CDR3, the DNA is TGTGCCAGCAGGGAGGGTGGCCGCCCCTATAATTCACCCCTCCACTTT.

The rearrangement uses TRBV3-1 and TRBJ1-1; D may be TRBD1 (6 bases). The germline gives CDR1 LGHDT, CDR2 YNNKEL (reference sequence). The CDR3 runs 17 residues. With 7 bases removed from V and 3 bases from J, the gap between germline ends came to 24 bases. In DNA form, the CDR3 reads TGTGCCAGCACCAGCAGCCAGGCAACAGGGAGAGACACTGAAGCTTTCTTT. This sequence encodes CASTSSQATGRDTEAFF.